This TCR beta chain is from a study of T cells expressing NK-cell markers. Whole-study context: Seven sequenced donors out of eight were HCMV-seropositive, one seronegative.

This CDR3 has 14 amino acids. Looked up from germline, CDR1 is SQVTM and CDR2 is ANQGSEA. 5'RACE template switching with UMIs generated TCR beta cDNA. TCRdb reworked the 5' RACE reads into one entry per CDR3 protein, no DNA. This sample's clone table lists 400,000 to 450,000 distinct CDR3 sequences. This clonotype was obtained from a woman aged 18 to 69 in good health. Source material: blood T cells: a sorted CD56 or NKG2C T cell subset, CD4+ or CD8+ T cells, or bulk PBMC T cells (not recorded which). V is TRBV29-1 and J is TRBJ2-2; TCRdb selects TRBD1, and the lack of DNA leaves this call unchecked. The CDR3 here is CSVEEGPKTGELFF.